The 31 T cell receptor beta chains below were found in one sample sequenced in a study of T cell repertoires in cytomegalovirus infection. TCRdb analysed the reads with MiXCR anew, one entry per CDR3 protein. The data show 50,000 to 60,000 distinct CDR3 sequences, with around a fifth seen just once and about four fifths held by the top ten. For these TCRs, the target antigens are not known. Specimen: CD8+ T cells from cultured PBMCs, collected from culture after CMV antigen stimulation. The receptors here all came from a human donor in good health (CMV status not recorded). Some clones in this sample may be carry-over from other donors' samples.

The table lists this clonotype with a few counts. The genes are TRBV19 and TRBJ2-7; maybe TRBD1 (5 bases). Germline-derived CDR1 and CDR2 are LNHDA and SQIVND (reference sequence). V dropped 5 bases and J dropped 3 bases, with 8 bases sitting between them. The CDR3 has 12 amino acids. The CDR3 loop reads CASSAGNYEQYF. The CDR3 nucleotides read TGTGCCAGTAGTGCAGGGAACTACGAGCAGTACTTC. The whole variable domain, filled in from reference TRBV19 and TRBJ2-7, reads DGGITQSPKYLFRKEGQNVTLSCEQNLNHDAMYWYRQDPGQGLRLIYYSQIVNDFQKGDIAEGYSVSREKKESFPLTVTSAQKNPTAFYLCASSAGNYEQYFGPGTRLTVT.

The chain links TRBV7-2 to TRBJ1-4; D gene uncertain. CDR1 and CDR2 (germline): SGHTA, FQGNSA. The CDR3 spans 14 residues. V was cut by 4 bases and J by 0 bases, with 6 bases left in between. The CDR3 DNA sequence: TGTGCCAGCAGCTCACAGACAACTAATGAAAAACTGTTTTTT. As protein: CASSSQTTNEKLFF.

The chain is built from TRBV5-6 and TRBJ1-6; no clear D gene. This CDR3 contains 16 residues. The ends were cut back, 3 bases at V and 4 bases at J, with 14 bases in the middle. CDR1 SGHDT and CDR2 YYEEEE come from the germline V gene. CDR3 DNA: TGTGCCAGCAGCTCGTCAATCGGAGAATATAATTCACCCCTCCACTTT. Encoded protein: CASSSSIGEYNSPLHF.

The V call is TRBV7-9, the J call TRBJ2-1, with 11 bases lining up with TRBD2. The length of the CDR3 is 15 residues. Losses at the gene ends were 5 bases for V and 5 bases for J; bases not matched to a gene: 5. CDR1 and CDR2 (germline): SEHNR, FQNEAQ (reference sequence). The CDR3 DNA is TGTGCCAGCAGCAAGACTAGCGGGGTCCACAATGAGCAGTTCTTC. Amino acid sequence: CASSKTSGVHNEQFF.

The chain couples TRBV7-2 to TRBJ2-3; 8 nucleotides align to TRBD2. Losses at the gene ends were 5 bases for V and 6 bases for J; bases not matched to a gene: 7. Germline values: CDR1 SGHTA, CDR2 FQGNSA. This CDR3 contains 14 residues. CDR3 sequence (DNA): TGTGCCAGCAGCACTCGGACTAGCAGCGATACGCAGTATTTT. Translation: CASSTRTSSDTQYF.

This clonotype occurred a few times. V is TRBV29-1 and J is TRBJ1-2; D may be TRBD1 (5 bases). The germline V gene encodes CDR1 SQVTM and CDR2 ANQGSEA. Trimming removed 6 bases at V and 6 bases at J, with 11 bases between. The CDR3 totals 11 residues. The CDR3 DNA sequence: TGCAGCGTCGAGGGGCGAGATGGCTACACCTTC. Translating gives CSVEGRDGYTF.

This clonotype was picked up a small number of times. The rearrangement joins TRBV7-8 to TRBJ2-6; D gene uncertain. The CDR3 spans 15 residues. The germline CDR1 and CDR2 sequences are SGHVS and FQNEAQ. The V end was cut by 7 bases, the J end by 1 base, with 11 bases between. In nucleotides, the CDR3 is TGTGCCAGCATGACCCCAAGGTCTGGGGCCAACGTCCTGACTTTC. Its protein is CASMTPRSGANVLTF.

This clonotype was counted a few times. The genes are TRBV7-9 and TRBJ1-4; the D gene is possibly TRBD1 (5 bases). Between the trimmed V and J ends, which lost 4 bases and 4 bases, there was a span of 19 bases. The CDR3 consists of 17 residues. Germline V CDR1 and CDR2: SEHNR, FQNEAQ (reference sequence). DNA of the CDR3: TGTGCCAGCAGCTCACCTCAATTGGGACGGAGTAATGAAAAACTGTTTTTT. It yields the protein CASSSPQLGRSNEKLFF.

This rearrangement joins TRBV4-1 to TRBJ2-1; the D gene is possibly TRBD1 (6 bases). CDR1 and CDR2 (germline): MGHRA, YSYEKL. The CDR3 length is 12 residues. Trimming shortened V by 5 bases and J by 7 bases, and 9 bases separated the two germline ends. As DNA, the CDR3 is TGCGCCAGCAGCGCCACAGGGAATGAGCAGTTCTTC. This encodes CASSATGNEQFF.

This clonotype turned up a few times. CDR3 sequence (DNA): TGTGCCAGCAGTGATTCTGATTACAGAGCCACCTTC. Its protein product is CASSDSDYRATF. This sequence joins TRBV2 and TRBJ1-2; D not resolved. V lost 3 bases to trimming and J lost 13 bases, with 15 bases between them. CDR1 is SNHLY, CDR2 FYNNEI, per germline. This CDR3 has 12 amino acids. Together with reference TRBV2 and TRBJ1-2, the CDR3 gives the full variable domain: EPEVTQTPSHQVTQMGQEVILRCVPISNHLYFYWYRQILGQKVEFLVSFYNNEISEKSEIFDDQFSVERPDGSNFTLKIRSTKLEDSAMYFCASSDSDYRATFGSGTRLTVV.

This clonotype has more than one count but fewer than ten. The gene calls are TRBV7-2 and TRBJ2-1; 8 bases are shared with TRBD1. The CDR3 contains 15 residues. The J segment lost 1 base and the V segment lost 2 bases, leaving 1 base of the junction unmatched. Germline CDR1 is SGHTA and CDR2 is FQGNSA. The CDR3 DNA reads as TGTGCCAGCAGCTTAACAGGGGGATCCTACAATGAGCAGTTCTTC. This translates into CASSLTGGSYNEQFF.

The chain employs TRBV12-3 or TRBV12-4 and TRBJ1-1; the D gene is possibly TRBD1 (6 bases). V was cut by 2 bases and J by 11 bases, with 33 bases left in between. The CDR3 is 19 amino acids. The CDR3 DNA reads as TGTGCCAGCAGTTTAAGGCCCTCGGGGGCGCGGGAAGGACCAAAGAGGGCTTTCTTT. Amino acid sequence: CASSLRPSGAREGPKRAFF.

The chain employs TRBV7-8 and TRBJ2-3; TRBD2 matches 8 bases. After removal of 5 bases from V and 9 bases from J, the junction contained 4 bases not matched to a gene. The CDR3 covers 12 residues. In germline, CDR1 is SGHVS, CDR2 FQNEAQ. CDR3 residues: CASSPGGGTQYF. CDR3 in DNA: TGTGCCAGCAGCCCTGGCGGGGGGACGCAGTATTTT.

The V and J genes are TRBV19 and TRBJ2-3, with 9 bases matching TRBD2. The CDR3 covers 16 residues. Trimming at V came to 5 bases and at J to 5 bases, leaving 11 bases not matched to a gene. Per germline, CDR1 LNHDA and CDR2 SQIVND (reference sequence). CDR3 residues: CASSLLAGGLIDTQYF. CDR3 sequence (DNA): TGTGCCAGTAGTCTACTCGCGGGGGGGCTTATAGATACGCAGTATTTT.

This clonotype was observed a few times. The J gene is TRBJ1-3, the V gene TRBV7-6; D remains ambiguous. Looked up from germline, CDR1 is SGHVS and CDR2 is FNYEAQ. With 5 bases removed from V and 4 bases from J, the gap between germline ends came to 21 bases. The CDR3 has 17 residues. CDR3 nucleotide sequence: TGTGCCAGCAGCCCGCCTCTACTAGATGGTCAGGGAAACACCATATATTTT. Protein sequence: CASSPPLLDGQGNTIYF.

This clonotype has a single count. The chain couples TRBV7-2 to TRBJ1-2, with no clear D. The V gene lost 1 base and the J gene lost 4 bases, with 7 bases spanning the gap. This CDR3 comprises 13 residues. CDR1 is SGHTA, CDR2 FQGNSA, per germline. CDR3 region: CASSLVAGYGYTF. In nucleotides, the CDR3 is TGTGCCAGCAGCTTAGTGGCGGGCTATGGCTACACCTTC.

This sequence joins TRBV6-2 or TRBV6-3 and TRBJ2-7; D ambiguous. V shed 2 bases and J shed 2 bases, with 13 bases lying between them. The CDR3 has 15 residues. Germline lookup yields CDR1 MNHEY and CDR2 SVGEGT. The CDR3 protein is CASSYPSGGTYEQYF. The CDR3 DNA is TGTGCCAGCAGTTACCCGAGTGGCGGAACCTACGAGCAGTACTTC.

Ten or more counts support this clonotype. The DNA of the CDR3 is TGTGCCAGCAGTTTGGACCGCCAGGTTTCACCCCTCCACTTT. Protein: CASSLDRQVSPLHF. The rearrangement uses TRBV12-3 or TRBV12-4 and TRBJ1-6; D call uncertain. This CDR3 has 14 amino acids. V was clipped by 3 bases and J by 9 bases, with 12 bases between them.

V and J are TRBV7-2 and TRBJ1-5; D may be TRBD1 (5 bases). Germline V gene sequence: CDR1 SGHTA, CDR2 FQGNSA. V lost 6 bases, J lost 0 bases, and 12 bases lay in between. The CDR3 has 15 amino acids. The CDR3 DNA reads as TGTGCCAGCAGTTTTCGGGGGAATAGCAATCAGCCCCAGCATTTT. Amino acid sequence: CASSFRGNSNQPQHF.

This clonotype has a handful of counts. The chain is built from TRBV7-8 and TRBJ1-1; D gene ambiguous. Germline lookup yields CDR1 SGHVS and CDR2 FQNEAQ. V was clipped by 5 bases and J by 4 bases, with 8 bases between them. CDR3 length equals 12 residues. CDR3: CASSPWGTEAFF. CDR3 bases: TGTGCCAGCAGCCCTTGGGGCACTGAAGCTTTCTTT.

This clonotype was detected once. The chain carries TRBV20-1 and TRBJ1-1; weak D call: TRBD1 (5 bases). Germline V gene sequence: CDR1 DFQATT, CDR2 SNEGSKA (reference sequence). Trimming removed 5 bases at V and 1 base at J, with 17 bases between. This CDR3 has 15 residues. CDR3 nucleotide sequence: TGCAGTGCTGAGGGGAGACATTCGGGGAACACTGAAGCTTTCTTT. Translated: CSAEGRHSGNTEAFF.

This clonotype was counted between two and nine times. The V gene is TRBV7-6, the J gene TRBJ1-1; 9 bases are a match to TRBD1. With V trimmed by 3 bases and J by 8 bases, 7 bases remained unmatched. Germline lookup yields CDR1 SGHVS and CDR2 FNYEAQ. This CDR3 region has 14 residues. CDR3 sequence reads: CASSFYRGPLEAFF. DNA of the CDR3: TGTGCCAGCAGCTTTTACAGGGGGCCCTTGGAAGCTTTCTTT.

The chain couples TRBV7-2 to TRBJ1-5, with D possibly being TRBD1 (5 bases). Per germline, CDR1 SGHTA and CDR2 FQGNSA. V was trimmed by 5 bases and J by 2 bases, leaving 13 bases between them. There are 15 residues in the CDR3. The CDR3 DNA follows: TGTGCCAGCAGCGGAAACGGGGGAGGCAATCAGCCCCAGCATTTT. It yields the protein CASSGNGGGNQPQHF.

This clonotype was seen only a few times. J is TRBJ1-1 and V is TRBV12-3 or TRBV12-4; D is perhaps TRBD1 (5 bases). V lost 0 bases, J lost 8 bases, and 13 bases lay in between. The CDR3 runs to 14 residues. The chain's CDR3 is CASSLAQGLVEAFF. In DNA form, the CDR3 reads TGTGCCAGCAGTTTAGCGCAGGGTTTGGTCGAAGCTTTCTTT.

CDR3 region: CASSYLGLAGGEQYF. CDR3 in DNA: TGTGCCAGCAGTTACCTTGGACTAGCGGGGGGCGAGCAGTACTTC. The chain joins TRBV6-5 to TRBJ2-7, with TRBD2 matching over 14 bases. The CDR3 has 15 residues. The germline V gene has CDR1 MNHEY and CDR2 SVGAGI. Trimming cost V 2 bases and J 6 bases; bases outside gene matches: 3.

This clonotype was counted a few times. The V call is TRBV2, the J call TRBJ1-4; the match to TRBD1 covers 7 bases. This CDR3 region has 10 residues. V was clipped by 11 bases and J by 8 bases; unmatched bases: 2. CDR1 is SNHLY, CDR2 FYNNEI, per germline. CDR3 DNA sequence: TGTGCCGTACAGGGGGAAAAACTGTTTTTT. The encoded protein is CAVQGEKLFF.

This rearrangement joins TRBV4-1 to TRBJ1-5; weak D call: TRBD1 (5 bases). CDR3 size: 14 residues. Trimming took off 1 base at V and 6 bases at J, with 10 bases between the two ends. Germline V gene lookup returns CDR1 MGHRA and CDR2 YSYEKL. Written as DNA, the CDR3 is TGCGCCAGCAGCCAAGGTCCAGGGAGTCAGCCCCAGCATTTT. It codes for CASSQGPGSQPQHF.

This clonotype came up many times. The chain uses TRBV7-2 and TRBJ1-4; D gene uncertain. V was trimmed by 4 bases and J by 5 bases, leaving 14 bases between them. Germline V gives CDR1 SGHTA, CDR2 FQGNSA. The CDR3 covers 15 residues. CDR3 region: CASSSGPIVNEKLFF. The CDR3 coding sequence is TGTGCCAGCAGCTCAGGACCCATCGTGAATGAAAAACTGTTTTTT. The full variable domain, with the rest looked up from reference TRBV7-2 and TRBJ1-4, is GAGVSQSPSNKVTEKGKDVELRCDPISGHTALYWYRQSLGQGLEFLIYFQGNSAPDKSGLPSDRFSAERTGGSVSTLTIQRTQQEDSAVYLCASSSGPIVNEKLFFGSGTQLSVL.

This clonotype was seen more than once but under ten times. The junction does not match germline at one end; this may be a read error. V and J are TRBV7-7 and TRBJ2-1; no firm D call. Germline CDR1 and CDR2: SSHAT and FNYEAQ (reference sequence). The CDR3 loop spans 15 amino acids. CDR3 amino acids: CASSLSDGSGNEQFF. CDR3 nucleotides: TGTGCTAGCAGCCTCTCGGACGGATCCGGCAATGAGCAGTTCTTC. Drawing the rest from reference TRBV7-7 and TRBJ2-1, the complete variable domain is GAGVSQSPRYKVTKRGQDVTLRCDPISSHATLYWYQQALGQGPEFLTYFNYEAQPDKSGLPSDRFSAERPEGSISTLTIQRTEQRDSAMYRCASSLSDGSGNEQFFGPGTRLTVL.

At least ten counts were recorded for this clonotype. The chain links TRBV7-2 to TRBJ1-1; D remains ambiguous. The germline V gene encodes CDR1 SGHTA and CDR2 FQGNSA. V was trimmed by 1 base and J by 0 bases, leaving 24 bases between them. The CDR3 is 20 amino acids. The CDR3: CASSLELYLEAVKMNTEAFF. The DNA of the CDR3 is TGTGCCAGCAGCTTAGAATTATACCTGGAGGCAGTTAAAATGAACACTGAAGCTTTCTTT.

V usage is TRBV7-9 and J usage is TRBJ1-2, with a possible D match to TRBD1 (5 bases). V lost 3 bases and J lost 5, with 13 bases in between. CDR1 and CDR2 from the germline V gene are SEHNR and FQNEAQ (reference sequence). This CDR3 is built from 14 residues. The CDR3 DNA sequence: TGTGCCAGCAGCTTTGACGGGACCTTTTATGGCTACACCTTC. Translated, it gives CASSFDGTFYGYTF.